This T cell receptor (beta chain) derives from a study of shared clonotypes between healthy human individuals. Background on the study: Donors, aged 18 to 49, were two women and three men. Study-level findings and limits: In a few donors, around 4.5% of naive CD4 clonotypes appeared in common. At large depth, rarefaction still showed sorted-subset sequencing to be incomplete.

Here immunoSEQ multiplex PCR was the method, and the copy in TCRdb shows in-frame clones only, minus some. The data contain roughly 1,000,000 clones, about 84% of them singletons. In germline, CDR1 is SGHRS, CDR2 YFSETQ. The CDR3 contains 13 residues. The V gene lost 0 bases and the J gene lost 7 bases, with 8 bases spanning the gap. Among the donors, all were Caucasian adults who lived in Nashville, Tennessee. To note about this clone: Its antigen is not identified. This sample includes further DNA sequences coding for the same CDR3.

The receptor was isolated from a man in his late teens or twenties in good health. Some clones in this sample may be carry-over from other donors' samples. The chain recombines TRBV5-1 with TRBJ1-5; D is possibly TRBD1 (6 bases). Material for sequencing was memory CD4+ T cells from PBMCs. Subset reported: CD45RA-negative fraction. CDR3: CASSLGGLQPQHF. The CDR3 bases are TGCGCCAGCAGCTTGGGGGGGCTACAGCCCCAGCATTTT. The full variable domain, with the rest looked up from reference TRBV5-1 and TRBJ1-5, is KAGVTQTPRYLIKTRGQQVTLSCSPISGHRSVSWYQQTPGQGLQFLFEYFSETQRNKGNFPGRFSGRQFSNSRSEMNVSTLELGDSALYLCASSLGGLQPQHFGDGTRLSIL.